The source of this T cell receptor beta chain is a study of Ad26.COV2.S vaccination and SARS-CoV-2 variants. As for the study in general: The vaccine Ad26.COV2.S was put into the muscle once, or twice with 56 days between.

Measured with immunoSEQ multiplex PCR; TCRdb has only the in-frame clones, and not every one. The sample carries about 250,000 clones, about 89% recorded once. Treatment meaning: around 19 received Ad26.COV2.S at low or high dose, single or two shots; several received placebo; per-sample allocation not given. Material that was analyzed had been drawn on day 63 after the first vaccine or placebo injection. Cohort 1b enrolled adults aged 18-55 years in Boston. Overall study findings and caveats: Placebo recipients trailed vaccine recipients in spike-specific TCR breadth.

Comment on this clone: What it binds is unknown.

This sample comprised peripheral blood, obtained in a trial of Ad26.COV2.S vaccine versus placebo. This TCR was recovered from a person aged 18-65 years who received the Ad26.COV2.S COVID-19 vaccine or a placebo.

The chain's CDR3 is CASSFSGEGPTFYGYTF. DNA for the CDR3: TGTGCCAGCAGTTTCTCCGGGGAGGGACCGACATTCTATGGCTACACCTTC. The rearrangement joins TRBV27 to TRBJ1-2, with D possibly TRBD1 on 5 matching bases. This CDR3 spans 17 amino acids. Germline CDR1 MNHEY, CDR2 SMNVEV (reference sequence). V was cut by 3 bases and J by 4 bases, with 21 bases left in between.